This record covers a single TCR beta chain. The germline CDR1 and CDR2 sequences are SGHTA and FQGNSA. V was trimmed by 5 bases and J by 0 bases, leaving 10 bases between them. The CDR3 totals 15 residues. The sample originates from a study of blood T cell repertoires in COVID-19. Patients at the Seattle site were enrolled during active infection and followed longitudinally. Study processing details: Quantification of nucleated cells was approximated via reference gene primer amplification. TCRdb keeps only in-frame clones here, not all; method: immunoSEQ multiplex PCR. For V, J and clone size, that table is used; D and trimming come from the DNA. The data show 200,000 or so clones, about 83% seen once.

The chain links TRBV7-2 to TRBJ2-2; D is perhaps TRBD1 (6 bases). This TCR was sampled from a person aged 65 to 85 with COVID-19, enrolled during active disease. Sequenced sample: peripheral blood. Here the CDR3 reads CASSRPGANTGELFF. Here the CDR3 DNA reads TGTGCCAGCAGCCGTCCAGGGGCGAACACCGGGGAGCTGTTTTTT.